The TCR beta chain under discussion was sequenced for a study of blood T cells in healthy people across ages. Germline loops: CDR1 LGHDT, CDR2 YNNKEL (reference sequence). Unmatched junction bases numbered 7, after V lost 1 base and J lost 6 bases. CDR3 length: 15 residues. The study drew donors from healthy Caucasian individuals in Russia aged about 6 to 95. There are a few counts of this clonotype. With a J-beta primer mix and a sample-barcoded 5' primer, a second PCR ran about 7 to 11 cycles. Each cDNA molecule was tagged by a template-switch adaptor that had 12 random nucleotides. Each CDR3 protein gets one entry after TCRdb re-called the 5' RACE reads with MiXCR. The sample has 1.5 million to 2 million distinct CDR3 sequences, about two fifths seen once.

This TCR was sampled from a human donor in good health. This sequence joins TRBV3-1 and TRBJ2-7; 9 nucleotides match TRBD2. Sequencing was performed on blood. The CDR3 nucleotides are TGTGCCAGCAGCCAAGCTAGCGGGGCTGGAGGCGAGCAGTACTTC. It specifies CASSQASGAGGEQYF.